This is a list of T cell receptor beta chains from one sample in a study of T cell responses to AZD1222 COVID-19 vaccine. The protocol was immunoSEQ multiplex PCR, while the TCRdb copy is restricted to in-frame clones and leaves out a portion. This table holds 170,000 or so clones, about 90% found once. Sample: peripheral blood, taken on day 0 of AZD1222 vaccination. These receptors were obtained from an adult in good health. Both conserved end residues are part of each CDR3. The D gene is left open where the match is weak. Some rows have no size entry. The others give once, few or many, or a class for an expanded clone.

V gene: TRBV14; clone size: -; J gene: TRBJ2-7; D gene: -; CDR3 protein: CASSHHLRQYF; CDR3 DNA: TGTGCCAGCAGCCACCACCTACGCCAGTACTTC
V gene: TRBV7-9; clone size: -; J gene: TRBJ1-4; D gene: -; CDR3 protein: CASSPATNEKLFF; CDR3 DNA: TGTGCCAGCAGCCCTGCAACTAATGAAAAACTGTTTTTT
V gene: TRBV30; clone size: -; J gene: TRBJ2-7; D gene: -; CDR3 protein: CAWSSGRFSYEQYF; CDR3 DNA: TGTGCCTGGAGCTCCGGACGGTTCTCCTACGAGCAGTACTTC
V gene: TRBV5-6; clone size: -; J gene: TRBJ2-1; D gene: -; CDR3 protein: CASSYSRQPLSYNEQFF; CDR3 DNA: TGTGCCAGCAGCTACTCCAGACAACCCCTTTCCTACAATGAGCAGTTCTTC
V gene: TRBV5-4; clone size: -; J gene: TRBJ2-7; D gene: -; CDR3 protein: CASSFGGAGDEQYF; CDR3 DNA: TGTGCCAGCAGTTTTGGGGGGGCCGGGGACGAGCAGTACTTC
V gene: TRBV11-1; clone size: few; J gene: TRBJ1-2; D gene: -; CDR3 protein: CASSLVGSQGYTF; CDR3 DNA: TGTGCCAGCAGCTTAGTAGGCTCCCAGGGCTACACCTTC
V gene: TRBV5-1; clone size: -; J gene: TRBJ2-1; D gene: TRBD2; CDR3 protein: CASSQGLAGLSSYNEQFF; CDR3 DNA: TGCGCCAGCAGCCAGGGACTAGCGGGACTGTCCTCCTACAATGAGCAGTTCTTC
V gene: TRBV24-1; clone size: -; J gene: TRBJ2-7; D gene: -; CDR3 protein: CATTPVAQGPYEQYF; CDR3 DNA: TGTGCCACCACCCCCGTGGCACAGGGACCCTACGAGCAGTACTTC
V gene: TRBV5-1; clone size: -; J gene: TRBJ2-2; D gene: -; CDR3 protein: CASSFGALNTGELFF; CDR3 DNA: TGCGCCAGCAGCTTCGGGGCGCTTAACACCGGGGAGCTGTTTTTT
V gene: TRBV18; clone size: -; J gene: TRBJ1-6; D gene: TRBD1; CDR3 protein: CASSLGTGPSPLHF; CDR3 DNA: TGTGCCAGCTCACTCGGGACAGGGCCTTCACCCCTCCACTTT
V gene: TRBV19; clone size: -; J gene: TRBJ1-5; D gene: TRBD1; CDR3 protein: CASRDRARYQPQHF; CDR3 DNA: TGTGCCAGTAGGGACAGGGCCAGGTATCAGCCCCAGCATTTT
V gene: TRBV5-1; clone size: -; J gene: TRBJ1-2; D gene: -; CDR3 protein: CASSLGNYGYTF; CDR3 DNA: TGCGCCAGCAGCCTAGGGAACTATGGCTACACCTTC
V gene: TRBV12-3/TRBV12-4; clone size: -; J gene: TRBJ1-5; D gene: TRBD1; CDR3 protein: CASSRDRAQPQHF; CDR3 DNA: TGTGCCAGCAGTCGGGACAGGGCTCAGCCCCAGCATTTT
V gene: TRBV24-1; clone size: once; J gene: TRBJ2-2; D gene: -; CDR3 protein: CATSLGPGELFF; CDR3 DNA: TGTGCCACCAGTCTAGGGCCCGGGGAGCTGTTTTTT
V gene: TRBV11-3; clone size: -; J gene: TRBJ2-2; D gene: -; CDR3 protein: CASSLATLGTNTGELFF; CDR3 DNA: TGTGCCAGCAGCTTAGCTACTTTGGGGACTAACACCGGGGAGCTGTTTTTT
V gene: TRBV12-3/TRBV12-4; clone size: -; J gene: TRBJ1-1; D gene: -; CDR3 protein: CASSRDRNTEAFF; CDR3 DNA: TGTGCCAGCAGTCGTGACAGGAACACTGAAGCTTTCTTT
V gene: TRBV18; clone size: -; J gene: TRBJ2-7; D gene: -; CDR3 protein: CASSPVQGERLEQYF; CDR3 DNA: TGTGCCAGCTCACCTGTCCAGGGCGAACGGCTCGAGCAGTACTTC
V gene: TRBV6-6; clone size: -; J gene: TRBJ2-7; D gene: TRBD2; CDR3 protein: CASSSGGNYEQYF; CDR3 DNA: TGTGCCAGCAGTTCGGGGGGAAACTACGAGCAGTACTTC
V gene: TRBV6-1; clone size: -; J gene: TRBJ1-6; D gene: -; CDR3 protein: CASSEAGNSYNSPLHF; CDR3 DNA: TGTGCCAGCAGTGAAGCAGGGAACTCCTATAATTCACCCCTCCACTTT
V gene: TRBV5-1; clone size: -; J gene: TRBJ2-7; D gene: -; CDR3 protein: CASSTTGWQSYEQYF; CDR3 DNA: TGCGCCAGCAGCACAACGGGCTGGCAGTCCTACGAGCAGTACTTC
V gene: TRBV28; clone size: -; J gene: TRBJ2-7; D gene: TRBD1; CDR3 protein: CASRPEGTGYHEQYF; CDR3 DNA: TGTGCCAGCCGCCCCGAGGGGACAGGGTACCACGAGCAGTACTTC
V gene: TRBV7-6; clone size: -; J gene: TRBJ2-7; D gene: -; CDR3 protein: CASSPRVGEQYF; CDR3 DNA: TGTGCCAGCAGCCCCCGGGTAGGCGAGCAGTACTTC
V gene: TRBV7-6; clone size: -; J gene: TRBJ1-1; D gene: -; CDR3 protein: CASSFREDTTEAFF; CDR3 DNA: TGTGCCAGCAGCTTTAGGGAGGACACCACTGAAGCTTTCTTT
V gene: TRBV19; clone size: -; J gene: TRBJ2-7; D gene: TRBD2; CDR3 protein: CASSPGLAGYEQYF; CDR3 DNA: TGTGCCAGTAGTCCGGGACTAGCGGGCTACGAGCAGTACTTC
V gene: TRBV14; clone size: -; J gene: TRBJ1-1; D gene: -; CDR3 protein: CASSQDPGWNTEAFF; CDR3 DNA: TGTGCCAGCAGCCAAGATCCAGGATGGAACACTGAAGCTTTCTTT
V gene: TRBV6-6; clone size: -; J gene: TRBJ1-5; D gene: -; CDR3 protein: CASSYSSNQPQHF; CDR3 DNA: TGTGCCAGCAGTTACTCTAGCAATCAGCCCCAGCATTTT
V gene: TRBV6-2/TRBV6-3; clone size: few; J gene: TRBJ1-2; D gene: TRBD1; CDR3 protein: CASSYRQGAKVNYGYTF; CDR3 DNA: TGTGCCAGCAGTTACCGACAGGGGGCGAAGGTTAACTATGGCTACACCTTC
V gene: TRBV5-6; clone size: once; J gene: TRBJ1-4; D gene: -; CDR3 protein: CASSRGRGATNEKLFF; CDR3 DNA: TGTGCCAGCAGCCGCGGGCGGGGAGCAACTAATGAAAAACTGTTTTTT
V gene: TRBV5-4; clone size: -; J gene: TRBJ1-1; D gene: -; CDR3 protein: CASSLGVLRYTEAFF; CDR3 DNA: TGTGCCAGCAGCTTGGGGGTCCTCCGGTACACTGAAGCTTTCTTT
V gene: TRBV11-2; clone size: -; J gene: TRBJ2-1; D gene: TRBD2; CDR3 protein: CASSLTSGRDHEQFF; CDR3 DNA: TGTGCCAGCAGCTTGACTAGCGGGAGGGATCATGAGCAGTTCTTC
V gene: TRBV18; clone size: -; J gene: TRBJ1-3; D gene: -; CDR3 protein: CASSPETLGGNTIYF; CDR3 DNA: TGTGCCAGCTCACCAGAGACCTTGGGCGGAAACACCATATATTTT
V gene: TRBV12-3/TRBV12-4; clone size: -; J gene: TRBJ1-2; D gene: -; CDR3 protein: CASSLAGKSYTF; CDR3 DNA: TGTGCCAGCAGTTTAGCGGGGAAAAGCTACACCTTC
V gene: TRBV27; clone size: -; J gene: TRBJ1-2; D gene: -; CDR3 protein: CASSLTSPAAPRYGYTF; CDR3 DNA: TGTGCCAGCAGCCTAACCTCCCCAGCAGCCCCTCGTTATGGCTACACCTTC
V gene: TRBV19; clone size: -; J gene: TRBJ2-3; D gene: -; CDR3 protein: CASSFRLGADTQYF; CDR3 DNA: TGTGCCAGTAGTTTTCGTCTAGGGGCAGATACGCAGTATTTT
V gene: TRBV30; clone size: once; J gene: TRBJ1-5; D gene: TRBD1; CDR3 protein: CAWSPGGDGQPQHF; CDR3 DNA: TGTGCCTGGAGCCCAGGGGGTGATGGTCAGCCCCAGCATTTT
V gene: TRBV6-5; clone size: -; J gene: TRBJ2-7; D gene: -; CDR3 protein: CASSYGGSGVYYEQYF; CDR3 DNA: TGTGCCAGCAGTTACGGGGGGTCAGGGGTCTACTACGAGCAGTACTTC
V gene: TRBV9; clone size: once; J gene: TRBJ2-5; D gene: TRBD1; CDR3 protein: CASSASTGVGETQYF; CDR3 DNA: TGTGCCAGCAGCGCCTCGACAGGGGTGGGCGAGACCCAGTACTTC
V gene: TRBV28; clone size: -; J gene: TRBJ2-7; D gene: -; CDR3 protein: CASSFYPIPLDRAYEQYF; CDR3 DNA: TGTGCCAGCAGTTTCTACCCCATACCCCTGGATCGGGCGTACGAGCAGTACTTC
V gene: TRBV6-5; clone size: -; J gene: TRBJ1-6; D gene: TRBD1; CDR3 protein: CATDRGSGNSPLHF; CDR3 DNA: TGTGCCACAGACAGGGGATCGGGTAATTCACCCCTCCACTTT
V gene: TRBV4-1; clone size: -; J gene: TRBJ2-3; D gene: TRBD2; CDR3 protein: CASSQEPPGLATDTQYF; CDR3 DNA: TGCGCCAGCAGCCAAGAACCACCGGGACTAGCAACAGATACGCAGTATTTT
V gene: TRBV15; clone size: -; J gene: TRBJ1-5; D gene: -; CDR3 protein: CATSSLANSGAYQPQHF; CDR3 DNA: TGTGCCACCAGCAGCCTCGCTAACTCGGGGGCATATCAGCCCCAGCATTTT
V gene: TRBV12-5; clone size: few; J gene: TRBJ1-2; D gene: TRBD1; CDR3 protein: CASGPEGAVYGYTF; CDR3 DNA: TGTGCTAGTGGCCCTGAGGGGGCCGTTTATGGCTACACCTTC
V gene: TRBV29-1; clone size: few; J gene: TRBJ1-2; D gene: -; CDR3 protein: CSVDYSGRSYGYTF; CDR3 DNA: TGCAGCGTTGATTATTCGGGGCGTTCCTATGGCTACACCTTC
V gene: TRBV30; clone size: -; J gene: TRBJ2-6; D gene: -; CDR3 protein: CAWSAGPGANVLTF; CDR3 DNA: TGTGCCTGGAGTGCCGGACCCGGGGCCAACGTCCTGACTTTC
V gene: TRBV11-3; clone size: once; J gene: TRBJ2-2; D gene: -; CDR3 protein: CASSPNTGELFF; CDR3 DNA: TGTGCCAGCAGCCCGAACACCGGGGAGCTGTTTTTT
V gene: TRBV27; clone size: few; J gene: TRBJ1-2; D gene: TRBD1; CDR3 protein: CASSSGGANYGYTF; CDR3 DNA: TGTGCCAGCAGTTCAGGGGGAGCTAACTATGGCTACACCTTC
V gene: TRBV9; clone size: once; J gene: TRBJ1-3; D gene: -; CDR3 protein: CASSVRQGFGNTIYF; CDR3 DNA: TGTGCCAGCAGCGTACGGCAGGGCTTTGGAAACACCATATATTTT
V gene: TRBV6-1; clone size: -; J gene: TRBJ1-5; D gene: -; CDR3 protein: CASSPSHTVNQPQHF; CDR3 DNA: TGTGCCAGCAGTCCCTCCCACACCGTAAATCAGCCCCAGCATTTT
V gene: TRBV19; clone size: -; J gene: TRBJ2-1; D gene: TRBD2; CDR3 protein: CASSKGPSGSFGEQFF; CDR3 DNA: TGTGCCAGTAGTAAGGGCCCAAGCGGGAGCTTCGGTGAGCAGTTCTTC